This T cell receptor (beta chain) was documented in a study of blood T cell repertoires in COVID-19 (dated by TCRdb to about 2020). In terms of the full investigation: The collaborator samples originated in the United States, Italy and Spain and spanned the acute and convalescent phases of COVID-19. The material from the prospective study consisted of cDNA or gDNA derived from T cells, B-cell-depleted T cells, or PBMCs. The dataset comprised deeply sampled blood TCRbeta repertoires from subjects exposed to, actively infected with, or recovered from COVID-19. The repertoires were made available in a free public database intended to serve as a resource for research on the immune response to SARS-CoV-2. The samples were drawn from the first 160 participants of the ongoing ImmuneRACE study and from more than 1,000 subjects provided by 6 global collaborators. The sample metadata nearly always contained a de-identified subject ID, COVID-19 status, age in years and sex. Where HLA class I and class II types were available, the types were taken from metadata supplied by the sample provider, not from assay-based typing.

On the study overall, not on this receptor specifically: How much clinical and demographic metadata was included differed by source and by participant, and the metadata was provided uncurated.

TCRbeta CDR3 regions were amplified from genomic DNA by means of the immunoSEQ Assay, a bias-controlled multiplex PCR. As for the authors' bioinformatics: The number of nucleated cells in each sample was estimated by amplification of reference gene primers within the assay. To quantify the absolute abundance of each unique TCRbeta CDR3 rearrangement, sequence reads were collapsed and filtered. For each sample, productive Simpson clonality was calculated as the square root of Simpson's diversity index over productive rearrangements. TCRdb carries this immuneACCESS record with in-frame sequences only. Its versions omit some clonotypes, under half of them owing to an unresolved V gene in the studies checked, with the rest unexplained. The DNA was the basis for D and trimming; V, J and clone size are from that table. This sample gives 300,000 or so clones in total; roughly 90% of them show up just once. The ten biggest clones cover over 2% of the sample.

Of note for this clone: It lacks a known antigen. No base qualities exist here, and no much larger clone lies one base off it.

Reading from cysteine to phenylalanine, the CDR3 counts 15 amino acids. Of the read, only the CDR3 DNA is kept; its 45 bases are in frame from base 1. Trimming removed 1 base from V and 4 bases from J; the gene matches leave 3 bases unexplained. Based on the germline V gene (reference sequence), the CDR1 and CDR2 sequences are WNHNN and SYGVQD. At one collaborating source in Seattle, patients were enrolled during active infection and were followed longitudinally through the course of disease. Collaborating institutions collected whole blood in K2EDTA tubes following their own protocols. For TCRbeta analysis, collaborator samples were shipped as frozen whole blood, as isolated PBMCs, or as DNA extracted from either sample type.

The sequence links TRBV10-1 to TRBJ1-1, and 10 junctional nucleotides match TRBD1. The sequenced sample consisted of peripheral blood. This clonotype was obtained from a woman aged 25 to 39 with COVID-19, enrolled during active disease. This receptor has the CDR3 CASSEYRTGGTEAFF. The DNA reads TGCGCCAGCAGTGAGTATCGGACAGGGGGCACTGAAGCTTTCTTT.